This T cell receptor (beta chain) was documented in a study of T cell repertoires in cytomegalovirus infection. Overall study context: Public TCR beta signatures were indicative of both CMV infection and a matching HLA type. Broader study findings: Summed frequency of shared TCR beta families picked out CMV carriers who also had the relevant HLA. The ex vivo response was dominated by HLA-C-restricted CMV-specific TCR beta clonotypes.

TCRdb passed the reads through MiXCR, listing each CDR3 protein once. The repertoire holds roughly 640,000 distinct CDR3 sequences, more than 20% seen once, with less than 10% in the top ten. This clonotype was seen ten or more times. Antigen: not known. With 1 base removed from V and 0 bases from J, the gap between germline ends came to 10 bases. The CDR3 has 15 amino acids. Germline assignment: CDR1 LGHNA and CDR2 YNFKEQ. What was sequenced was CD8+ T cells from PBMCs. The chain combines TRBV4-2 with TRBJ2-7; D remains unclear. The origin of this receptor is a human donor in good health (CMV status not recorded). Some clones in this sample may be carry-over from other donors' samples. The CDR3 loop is CASSQGGRSSYEQYF. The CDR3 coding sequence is TGTGCCAGCAGCCAAGGGGGAAGGAGCTCCTACGAGCAGTACTTC.